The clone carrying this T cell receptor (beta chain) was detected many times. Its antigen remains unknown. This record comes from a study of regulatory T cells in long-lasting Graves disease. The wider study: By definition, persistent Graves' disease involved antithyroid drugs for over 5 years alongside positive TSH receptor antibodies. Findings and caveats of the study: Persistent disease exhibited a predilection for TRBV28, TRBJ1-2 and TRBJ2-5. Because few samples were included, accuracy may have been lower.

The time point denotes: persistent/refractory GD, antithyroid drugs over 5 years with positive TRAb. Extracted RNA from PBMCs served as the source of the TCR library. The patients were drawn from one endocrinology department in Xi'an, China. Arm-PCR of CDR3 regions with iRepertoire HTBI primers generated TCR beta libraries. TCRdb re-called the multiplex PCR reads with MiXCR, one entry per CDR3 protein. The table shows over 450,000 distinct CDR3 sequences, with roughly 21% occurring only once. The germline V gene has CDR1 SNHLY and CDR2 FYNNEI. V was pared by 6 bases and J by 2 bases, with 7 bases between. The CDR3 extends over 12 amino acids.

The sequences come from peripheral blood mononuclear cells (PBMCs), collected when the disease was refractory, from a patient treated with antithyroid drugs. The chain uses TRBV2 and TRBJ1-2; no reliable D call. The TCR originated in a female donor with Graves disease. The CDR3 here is CASRIDNYGYTF. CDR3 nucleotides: TGTGCCAGCAGAATTGACAACTATGGCTACACCTTC.